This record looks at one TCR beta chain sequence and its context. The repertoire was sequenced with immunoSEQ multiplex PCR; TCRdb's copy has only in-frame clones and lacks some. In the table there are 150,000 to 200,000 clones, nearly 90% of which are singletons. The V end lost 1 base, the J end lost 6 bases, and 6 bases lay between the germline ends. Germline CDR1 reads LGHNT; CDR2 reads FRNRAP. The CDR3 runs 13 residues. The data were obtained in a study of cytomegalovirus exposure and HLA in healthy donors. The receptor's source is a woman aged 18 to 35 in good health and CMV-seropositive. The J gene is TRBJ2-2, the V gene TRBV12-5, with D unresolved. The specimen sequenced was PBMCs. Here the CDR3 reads CASGLGSAGELFF. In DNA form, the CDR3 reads TGTGCTAGTGGTTTGGGGTCGGCCGGGGAGCTGTTTTTT.